One sample yielded the 9 T cell receptor beta chains listed below, sequenced in a study of blood T cell repertoires in COVID-19. Clones were read by immunoSEQ multiplex PCR, and TCRdb kept only the in-frame ones, dropping some. This table holds approximately 77,000 clones, 80% found once. The sequenced sample was peripheral blood. These receptors all stem from a woman in her 70s with acute or convalescent COVID-19.

This chain connects TRBV9 to TRBJ1-2; TRBD1 aligns across 9 bases. The CDR3 runs to 15 residues. Trimming cost V 0 bases and J 3 bases; bases outside gene matches: 3. CDR1 SGDLS and CDR2 YYNGEE come from the germline V gene. In DNA form, the CDR3 reads TGTGCCAGCAGCGTAGGGGGGACAGGGTACTATGGCTACACCTTC. This codes for CASSVGGTGYYGYTF.

The gene calls are TRBV7-6 and TRBJ2-2; D might be TRBD1 (5 bases). The length of the CDR3 is 15 residues. Trimming took 6 bases from V and 1 from J, leaving 12 bases between them. Germline lookup yields CDR1 SGHVS and CDR2 FNYEAQ. The CDR3 here is CASRSDRVNTGELFF. The CDR3 region has the DNA TGTGCCAGCAGATCCGACAGAGTGAACACCGGGGAGCTGTTTTTT.

The chain uses TRBV7-2 and TRBJ2-1; the match to TRBD2 covers 9 bases. The CDR3 is 19 residues long. V shed 0 bases and J 9 bases; nucleotides not matched to a gene: 18. Germline V gives CDR1 SGHTA, CDR2 FQGNSA. This chain's CDR3 is CASSLALGLAPGRGGEQFF. The CDR3 DNA reads as TGTGCCAGCAGCTTAGCGCTAGGACTAGCGCCGGGACGGGGCGGTGAGCAGTTCTTC. Full variable domain (outside the CDR3, taken from reference TRBV7-2 and TRBJ2-1): GAGVSQSPSNKVTEKGKDVELRCDPISGHTALYWYRQSLGQGLEFLIYFQGNSAPDKSGLPSDRFSAERTGGSVSTLTIQRTQQEDSAVYLCASSLALGLAPGRGGEQFFGPGTRLTVL.

The CDR3 DNA is TGTGCCAGCAGCTTAGGGGCCGGGGGGGAGTACTTC. Translated: CASSLGAGGEYF. The gene calls are TRBV11-2 and TRBJ2-7, with 8 bases aligning to TRBD2. The germline V gene encodes CDR1 SGHAT and CDR2 FQNNGV. V lost 1 base to trimming and J lost 11 bases; unmatched junction nucleotides: 4. This CDR3 has 12 residues. Drawing the rest from reference TRBV11-2 and TRBJ2-7, the complete variable domain is EAGVAQSPRYKIIEKRQSVAFWCNPISGHATLYWYQQILGQGPKLLIQFQNNGVVDDSQLPKDRFSAERLKGVDSTLKIQPAKLEDSAVYLCASSLGAGGEYFGPGTRLTVT.

This sequence joins TRBV27 and TRBJ1-6, with D perhaps matching TRBD1 (6 bases). The V gene lost 5 bases and the J gene lost 5 bases, with 13 bases spanning the gap. The germline CDR1 and CDR2 sequences are MNHEY and SMNVEV (reference sequence). The CDR3 contains 15 residues. The CDR3, as DNA: TGTGCCAGCAGTCCAGCGACAGGTGATAATTCACCCCTCCACTTT. This sequence encodes CASSPATGDNSPLHF.

The chain employs TRBV7-6 and TRBJ2-2, with D possibly matching TRBD1 (5 bases). Germline CDR1 SGHVS, CDR2 FNYEAQ. There are 13 residues in the CDR3. The V and J ends lost 1 base and 6 bases respectively, with 6 bases between them. The CDR3 is CASSLVRAGELFF. The CDR3 DNA is TGTGCCAGCAGCTTAGTCAGGGCCGGGGAGCTGTTTTTT.

V gene TRBV21-1 combines with J gene TRBJ2-7; TRBD2, the D gene given by the table, was not confirmed from the DNA. TRBV21-1 corresponds to a pseudogene. This CDR3 is built from 14 residues. The CDR3 sequence is CASSSSDFSYEQYF. CDR3 in DNA: TGTGCCAGCAGCTCTTCCGACTTCTCCTACGAGCAGTACTTC.

As DNA, the CDR3 is TGCGCCAGCAGCTTGTGGCAGGGCAGTACTGAAGCTTTCTTT. It encodes CASSLWQGSTEAFF. This chain connects TRBV5-1 to TRBJ1-1; TRBD1 might be the D (5 bases). Trimming took 1 base from V and 5 from J, leaving 12 bases between them. The CDR3 is 14 residues long. Germline loops: CDR1 SGHRS, CDR2 YFSETQ. Using reference TRBV5-1 and TRBJ1-1 for the parts outside the CDR3, the full variable domain is KAGVTQTPRYLIKTRGQQVTLSCSPISGHRSVSWYQQTPGQGLQFLFEYFSETQRNKGNFPGRFSGRQFSNSRSEMNVSTLELGDSALYLCASSLWQGSTEAFFGQGTRLTVV.

V usage is TRBV29-1 and J usage is TRBJ1-1; D gene unclear. Deletions cut 7 bases from V and 5 bases from J, with 20 bases between. CDR3 size: 14 residues. The germline gives CDR1 SQVTM, CDR2 ANQGSEA. This CDR3 reads CSAQQGYPGTEAFF. The CDR3 DNA follows: TGCAGCGCCCAACAAGGGTACCCGGGGACTGAAGCTTTCTTT.